These T cell receptor beta chains were read from a single sample in a study of blood T cells in healthy people across ages. In TCRdb, the 5' RACE reads were re-called with MiXCR into one record per CDR3 protein. Of more than 500,000 distinct CDR3 sequences listed, 25% to 30% are singletons. What was sequenced was blood. All receptors come from a woman between 70 and 85 years old in good health. CDR3s include the opening cysteine and the closing phenylalanine or tryptophan. The order of the fields is clone size, V gene, J gene, CDR3 protein. Size is omitted from some rows. Given values are once, few, many or a class for expanded clones.

size: .
V: TRBV4-1
J: TRBJ1-2
CDR3: CASSQDGGPPYHGYTF

size: .
V: TRBV20-1
J: TRBJ2-5
CDR3: CSARRLAGGGETQYF

size: few
V: TRBV5-5
J: TRBJ2-5
CDR3: CASSPTGTQETQYF

size: few
V: TRBV7-3
J: TRBJ1-3
CDR3: CASAAGRHSGNTIYF

size: .
V: TRBV2
J: TRBJ2-1
CDR3: CASSGETQCF

size: .
V: TRBV6-5
J: TRBJ1-5
CDR3: CASSQQGVRQPQHF

size: .
V: TRBV28
J: TRBJ2-3
CDR3: CASSYGTGGGADTQYF

size: many
V: TRBV29-1
J: TRBJ1-2
CDR3: CSVGQGHPGYTF

size: many
V: TRBV18
J: TRBJ2-6
CDR3: CASSPRSFSGANVLTF

size: few
V: TRBV4-3
J: TRBJ2-5
CDR3: CASSQDSGGLETQYF

size: few
V: TRBV7-9
J: TRBJ2-4
CDR3: CASSRGGFRGGHNIQYF

size: .
V: TRBV7-8
J: TRBJ2-1
CDR3: CASSRRAGSTYNEQFF

size: few
V: TRBV20-1
J: TRBJ2-7
CDR3: CSASPTDRGGEQYF

size: .
V: TRBV7-2
J: TRBJ1-2
CDR3: CASSLASQVGYTF

size: many
V: TRBV10-3
J: TRBJ2-6
CDR3: CAISTGPGANVLTF

size: .
V: TRBV5-6
J: TRBJ1-4
CDR3: CASSFTGRLFF

size: .
V: TRBV12-3/TRBV12-4
J: .
CDR3: CASSFWEHEQFF

size: few
V: TRBV11-1
J: TRBJ2-7
CDR3: CASSTGLVGEQYF

size: .
V: TRBV6-1
J: TRBJ1-5
CDR3: CASRSGGAGNQPQHF

size: many
V: TRBV7-2
J: TRBJ2-5
CDR3: CASSLRRETQYF

size: .
V: TRBV5-6
J: TRBJ1-3
CDR3: CASSLVGEGSGNTIYF

size: .
V: TRBV9
J: TRBJ2-2
CDR3: CASSVGGSPNTGELFF

size: .
V: TRBV4-2
J: TRBJ2-2
CDR3: CASSQDPPARGTRAGELFF

size: .
V: TRBV24-1
J: TRBJ1-4
CDR3: CATSDWEGHMFF

size: .
V: TRBV9
J: TRBJ2-1
CDR3: CAGSVASGDEQFF

size: .
V: TRBV5-1
J: TRBJ2-1
CDR3: CASRFIAGSYNEQFF

size: few
V: TRBV5-1
J: TRBJ2-5
CDR3: CASSLFGTGQETQYF

size: few
V: TRBV14
J: TRBJ2-7
CDR3: CASSGWTGREQYF

size: .
V: TRBV11-2
J: TRBJ2-5
CDR3: CASSLAGDWYQETQYF

size: .
V: TRBV20-1
J: .
CDR3: CSARGHRDEQYF

size: few
V: TRBV21-1
J: .
CDR3: CASSKAAWGDEQYF

size: few
V: TRBV12-5
J: TRBJ2-5
CDR3: CASGLGDTEAETQYF

size: .
V: TRBV10-3
J: TRBJ2-2
CDR3: CAITDTLGGEPFF

size: .
V: TRBV7-2
J: TRBJ1-6
CDR3: CASSLASPAGSYNSPLHF

size: once
V: TRBV6-5
J: TRBJ2-7
CDR3: CASGSPYEQYF

size: .
V: TRBV20-1
J: TRBJ1-1
CDR3: CSAKGQGETEAFF

size: few
V: TRBV28
J: .
CDR3: CASSFRVVPYEQYF

size: few
V: TRBV29-1
J: TRBJ1-2
CDR3: CSIGTEANYGYTF

size: few
V: TRBV10-3
J: TRBJ2-3
CDR3: CAISGTLVGGPTDTQYF

size: .
V: TRBV14
J: TRBJ2-7
CDR3: CASSQVVLRGLMKNEQYF

size: few
V: TRBV7-2
J: TRBJ2-5
CDR3: CASSISGTSVQETQYF

size: .
V: TRBV20-1
J: TRBJ2-7
CDR3: CSATDPFEQYF

size: .
V: TRBV3-1
J: TRBJ1-3
CDR3: CASRPGGENTIYF

size: .
V: TRBV29-1
J: TRBJ2-3
CDR3: CSVRTSTDTQYF

size: .
V: TRBV12-3/TRBV12-4
J: TRBJ2-1
CDR3: CASRRGGLNEQFF

size: many
V: TRBV9
J: TRBJ2-5
CDR3: CASSSPAGYRGLETQYF

size: .
V: TRBV2
J: TRBJ2-4
CDR3: CASKDLLADYIQYF

size: .
V: TRBV12-3/TRBV12-4
J: TRBJ2-5
CDR3: CASTPTGGETQYF

size: few
V: TRBV13
J: TRBJ1-4
CDR3: CASSFTTGLNEKLFF

size: .
V: TRBV29-1
J: TRBJ1-2
CDR3: CSVSPSQSTLRAGRGYTF

size: few
V: TRBV20-1
J: TRBJ1-1
CDR3: CSARDIFDLNTEAFF

size: few
V: TRBV20-1
J: TRBJ2-1
CDR3: CSAPRVRGGLSSYNEQFF

size: many
V: TRBV7-2
J: TRBJ2-5
CDR3: CASSLDLTLETQYF

size: .
V: TRBV20-1
J: TRBJ1-4
CDR3: CSARVGRGGEKLFF